This is a list of T cell receptor beta chains from one sample in a study of control samples from healthy donors and cancer patients. Repertoires were generated with immunoSEQ multiplex PCR, while TCRdb's copy carries only in-frame clones and drops some. The sample lists tens of thousands of clones, roughly 82% occurring once. Sequencing used PBMCs. The receptors come from a man between 60 and 70 years old with head and neck cancer. CDR3s include the opening cysteine and the closing phenylalanine or tryptophan. A D gene is named only where the DNA matches it firmly. The size entry is marked missing in some rows and otherwise reads once, few, many or a size class.

TRBJ2-3 | NA | TRBV20-1 | NA | TGCAGTGCTAGAGAAAATAGACAGTATTTT | CSARENRQYF
TRBJ2-5 | TRBD1 | TRBV7-9 | few | TGTGCCAGCAGCAGGACAGGGAGAGGAGAGACCCAGTACTTC | CASSRTGRGETQYF
TRBJ2-7 | NA | TRBV6-6 | NA | TGTGCCAGCAGTTACTCGGGCAGGGCAGACCCCTACGAGCAGTACTTC | CASSYSGRADPYEQYF
TRBJ1-2 | NA | TRBV28 | NA | TGTGCCAGCAGTTTGACAGACTATGGCTACACCTTC | CASSLTDYGYTF
TRBJ1-5 | TRBD1 | TRBV6-1 | NA | TGTGCCAGCAGTGGGAGGGGACAGTCCTTTAGCTCAAATCAGCCCCAGCATTTT | CASSGRGQSFSSNQPQHF
TRBJ1-1 | NA | TRBV6-1 | NA | TGTGCCAGCAGTGAAGGACAATTTTTTGGTACTAGGAACACTGAAGCTTTCTTT | CASSEGQFFGTRNTEAFF
TRBJ2-3 | NA | TRBV11-2 | NA | TGTGCCAGCAGCTTACAGGACGGGCGAGATACGCAGTATTTT | CASSLQDGRDTQYF
TRBJ1-2 | NA | TRBV29-1 | NA | TGCAGCGTTGACTTGGGGCAGGGATGGGGCTACACCTTC | CSVDLGQGWGYTF
TRBJ2-1 | NA | TRBV11-3 | once | TGTGCCAGCAGCTTAGTTCGGGGGGCGGCACATTTTAATGAGCAGTTCTTC | CASSLVRGAAHFNEQFF
TRBJ2-3 | NA | TRBV11-2 | NA | TGTGCCAGCAGCTTAGACGGGACTCTCACAGATACGCAGTATTTT | CASSLDGTLTDTQYF
TRBJ2-3 | NA | TRBV6-1 | NA | TGTGCCAGCAGTGAATCCTTGACCTCCGTCAGGAATACGCAGTATTTT | CASSESLTSVRNTQYF
TRBJ2-7 | TRBD2 | TRBV19 | NA | TGTGCCAGTAGTCCCCGGGGTCCCCTAGCGGGAGTCTACGAGCAGTACTTC | CASSPRGPLAGVYEQYF
TRBJ2-7 | TRBD2 | TRBV19 | NA | TGTGCCAGTAGTTCTGGGACTACGCACTACGAGCAGTACTTC | CASSSGTTHYEQYF
TRBJ2-1 | TRBD1 | TRBV18 | NA | TGTGCCAGCTCACCAATGAACGGCGGGACAGGGGAGGGGGAGCAGTTCTTC | CASSPMNGGTGEGEQFF
TRBJ1-6 | TRBD1 | TRBV10-2 | NA | TGCGCCAGCACGGGACAGGGGGATTCACCCCTCCACTTT | CASTGQGDSPLHF
TRBJ2-1 | NA | TRBV6-5 | NA | TGTGCCAGCGGCGTCGGTCGGAGCTCCTACAATGAGCAGTTCTTC | CASGVGRSSYNEQFF
TRBJ1-1 | NA | TRBV28 | NA | TGTGCCAGCAGTGTACATCCCGCCGGGCCCCCAGGGGCTGAAGCTTTCTTT | CASSVHPAGPPGAEAFF
TRBJ1-2 | NA | TRBV19 | NA | TGTGCCAGTAGCACCCCCTCAGCAACTTATGGCTACACCTTC | CASSTPSATYGYTF
TRBJ2-3 | TRBD2 | TRBV9 | NA | TGTGCCAGCAGCGTCGGGGGACTAGCGGGGACTGACACAGATACGCAGTATTTT | CASSVGGLAGTDTDTQYF
TRBJ1-2 | NA | TRBV19 | NA | TGTGCCAGTAGCCAGGGGCAGTTTGGCTACACCTTC | CASSQGQFGYTF